This T cell receptor (beta chain) was sequenced in a study of human T cells and chemical hapten exposure. In TCRdb, the RACE reads were re-called with MiXCR into one record per CDR3 protein. This sample has 71,000 or so distinct CDR3 sequences, with 9.8% found just once. The length of the CDR3 is 14 residues. V was trimmed by 3 bases and J by 4 bases, leaving 12 bases between them. Looked up from germline, CDR1 is ENHRY and CDR2 is SYGVKD. Study-wide points: Among expanded TCRs, significantly more large CDR3 similarity clusters formed than among controls. With regard to DPC sensitization, TCRs above 1 in 1000 frequency did not change.

Described time point: patch test 1, 2 weeks after DPC sensitization. The treatment: therapeutic diphenylcyclopropenone sensitization with weekly scalp DPC. In its sample, this clonotype was seen a few times. Its antigen is still unknown. This chain connects TRBV10-3 to TRBJ1-2; no definite D call. The sample here was whole blood, taken in connection with sensitization to the hapten diphenylcyclopropenone (DPC). This receptor was obtained from a middle-aged woman with alopecia areata. Some clones in this sample may be carry-over from other donors' samples. The CDR3 DNA follows: TGTGCCATCAGTGAATTTGTGTCGTCCTATGGCTACACCTTC. This gives the protein CAISEFVSSYGYTF.